This T cell receptor (beta chain) was identified in a study of T cell repertoires in cytomegalovirus infection. This clonotype was found a few times. The target antigen is unknown. MiXCR, run by TCRdb on the reads, gives a single entry per CDR3 protein. The sample consists of 400,000 to 550,000 distinct CDR3 sequences, around 11% of them appearing once. Study observations and caveats: Within the response measured ex vivo, HLA-C-restricted CMV-specific TCR beta clonotypes were dominant.

The sequenced sample consisted of PBMCs. This TCR derives from a human donor in good health (CMV status not recorded). Some clones in this sample may be carry-over from other donors' samples.

The CDR3, as DNA: TGTGCCAGTAGTATGCTCTCTGGGGCCAACGTCCTGACTTTC. It yields the protein CASSMLSGANVLTF. The chain combines TRBV19 with TRBJ2-6, with D unresolved. V gave up 3 bases and J gave up 0 bases, with 3 bases separating them. Germline loops: CDR1 LNHDA, CDR2 SQIVND (reference sequence). This CDR3 has 14 amino acids.